Below are 23 T cell receptor beta chains sequenced from a single sample in a study of immune evolution from preneoplasia to lung adenocarcinoma. Method: immunoSEQ multiplex PCR; TCRdb's copy keeps in-frame clones and lacks some. Of thousands of clones in the sample, around 85% are singletons; the top ten hold about 8%. Sample: FFPE minimally invasive lung adenocarcinoma tissue. These receptors all come from an older donor with lung adenocarcinoma.

The chain joins TRBV7-9 to TRBJ2-1, with 10 bases fitting TRBD2. Germline CDR1 is SEHNR and CDR2 is FQNEAQ (reference sequence). The CDR3 sequence is 13 residues long. The junction had 5 bases not matched to a gene; V was cut back by 0 bases and J by 15 bases. The CDR3 sequence: CASSLAASGRGFF. The CDR3 DNA reads TGTGCCAGCAGCTTAGCGGCTAGCGGGAGAGGGTTCTTC. Drawing the rest from reference TRBV7-9 and TRBJ2-1, the complete variable domain is DTGVSQNPRHKITKRGQNVTFRCDPISEHNRLYWYRQTLGQGPEFLTYFQNEAQLEKSRLLSDRFSAERPKGSFSTLEIQRTEQGDSAMYLCASSLAASGRGFFGPGTRLTVL.

The chain is built from TRBV19 and TRBJ2-4; TRBD1 matches 10 bases. The V gene's germline CDR1 is LNHDA and CDR2 SQIVND (reference sequence). The CDR3 runs 13 residues. V trimming: 6 bases; J trimming: 14 bases; junction bases outside the gene matches: 10. The CDR3 sequence: CASREGQGVRKYF. The CDR3 region has the DNA TGTGCCAGTAGAGAAGGACAGGGGGTGAGGAAGTACTTC.

V is TRBV13 and J is TRBJ1-1; D not resolved. The CDR3 covers 15 residues. The germline V gene encodes CDR1 PRHDT and CDR2 FYEKMQ (reference sequence). V lost 5 bases to trimming and J lost 2 bases, with 15 bases between them. The CDR3 spells CASSRAGSSNTEAFF. The CDR3 region has the DNA TGTGCCAGCAGCCGGGCCGGTTCCAGTAACACTGAAGCTTTCTTT.

V usage is TRBV6-5 and J usage is TRBJ1-6; maybe TRBD1 (6 bases). The CDR3 loop spans 15 amino acids. Germline V gives CDR1 MNHEY, CDR2 SVGAGI. V was trimmed by 6 bases and J by 7 bases, leaving 16 bases between them. The CDR3 spells CASRTYREENSPLHF. CDR3 nucleotide sequence: TGTGCCAGCAGAACCTACAGGGAAGAAAATTCACCCCTCCACTTT.

J is TRBJ1-5 and V is TRBV28; D perhaps matches TRBD1 (5 bases). The CDR3 covers 14 residues. Germline-derived CDR1 and CDR2 are MDHEN and SYDVKM. Trimming shortened V by 6 bases and J by 4 bases, and 13 bases separated the two germline ends. This CDR3 is CASSPRVPNQPQHF. The DNA of the CDR3 is TGTGCCAGCAGCCCCAGGGTCCCAAATCAGCCCCAGCATTTT.

The count of this clone is one. The chain joins TRBV6-5 to TRBJ2-3; 7 nucleotides line up with TRBD2. Germline CDR1 is MNHEY and CDR2 is SVGAGI. V shed 2 bases and J 0 bases; nucleotides not matched to a gene: 2. CDR3 length equals 15 residues. The CDR3 here is CASSYSSGSTDTQYF. The CDR3 nucleotides are TGTGCCAGCAGTTACAGTAGCGGGAGCACAGATACGCAGTATTTT.

The chain links TRBV5-1 to TRBJ2-1; either TRBD1 or TRBD2 may fit D (5 bases each). From germline, CDR1 is SGHRS and CDR2 YFSETQ. Trimming took 0 bases from V and 6 from J, leaving 13 bases between them. The CDR3 runs to 15 residues. DNA for the CDR3: TGCGCCAGCAGCTTGGGGGGCAGGGACCGCAATGAGCAGTTCTTC. Protein: CASSLGGRDRNEQFF.

The rearrangement links TRBV27 to TRBJ1-1; D remains ambiguous. This CDR3 contains 13 residues. V lost 3 bases and J lost 2, with 7 bases in between. CDR1 is MNHEY and CDR2 is SMNVEV in the germline V gene (reference sequence). Written as DNA, the CDR3 is TGTGCCAGCAGTTTCGCTTTTAACACTGAAGCTTTCTTT. Translation gives CASSFAFNTEAFF.

J is TRBJ2-5 and V is TRBV6-5, with 9 bases aligning to TRBD1. With 6 bases clipped from V and 7 bases from J, the junction kept 3 bases outside the gene matches. This CDR3 is 12 amino acids long. Per germline, CDR1 MNHEY and CDR2 SVGAGI. CDR3 sequence reads: CASRGQGWTQYF. The CDR3 DNA reads as TGTGCCAGCAGGGGACAGGGTTGGACCCAGTACTTC.

The V call is TRBV7-9, the J call TRBJ1-3; D perhaps matches TRBD1 (6 bases). Germline-derived CDR1 and CDR2 are SEHNR and FQNEAQ (reference sequence). Between the trimmed V and J ends, which lost 6 bases and 0 bases, there was a span of 12 bases. The CDR3 consists of 15 residues. CDR3 nucleotides: TGTGCCAGCAGTTCTCTACAGGGCTCTGGAAACACCATATATTTT. Translating gives CASSSLQGSGNTIYF.

The genes are TRBV29-1 and TRBJ1-2; D remains unclear. This CDR3 is 12 amino acids long. Germline CDR1 and CDR2: SQVTM and ANQGSEA. The V gene lost 6 bases and the J gene lost 7 bases, with 15 bases spanning the gap. DNA of the CDR3: TGCAGCGTGCTTTACGGCCCTGGTGGCTACACCTTC. Protein: CSVLYGPGGYTF.

J is TRBJ2-1 and V is TRBV5-4, with D perhaps matching TRBD2 (6 bases). The CDR3 loop spans 15 amino acids. Germline lookup yields CDR1 SGHNT and CDR2 YYREEE (reference sequence). V was pared by 1 base and J by 9 bases, with 17 bases between. CDR3 protein: CASSLMGLAMGEQFF. The CDR3, as DNA: TGTGCCAGCAGCTTGATGGGACTGGCAATGGGTGAGCAGTTCTTC.

The chain carries TRBV5-5 and TRBJ1-4; unclear D gene. V dropped 2 bases and J dropped 7 bases, with 6 bases sitting between them. CDR1 and CDR2 from the germline V gene are SGHKS and YYEKEE (reference sequence). The CDR3 is 12 residues long. CDR3 DNA sequence: TGTGCCAGCAGCTTTTCGGGTGAAAAACTGTTTTTT. Its translation is CASSFSGEKLFF.

The chain combines TRBV20-1 with TRBJ1-4; D is unclear. CDR1 is DFQATT, CDR2 SNEGSKA, per germline (reference sequence). With 6 bases removed from V and 10 bases from J, the gap between germline ends came to 9 bases. The CDR3 is 10 amino acids. CDR3 amino acids: CSASAAKLFF. The CDR3 nucleotides are TGCAGTGCGTCGGCAGCAAAACTGTTTTTT.

The CDR3 nucleotides are TGCGCCAGCAGCCAAGATTCCGGGATGAACACTGAAGCTTTCTTT. Translating it yields CASSQDSGMNTEAFF. V gene TRBV4-1 combines with J gene TRBJ1-1; D gene unclear. The CDR3 length is 15 residues. CDR1 is MGHRA and CDR2 is YSYEKL in the germline V gene. V was shortened by 0 bases and J by 0 bases, with 8 bases between the two germline ends.

The J gene is TRBJ1-6, the V gene TRBV9; a possible D gene is TRBD1 (5 bases). The CDR3 runs 14 residues. Per the germline V gene, CDR1 is SGDLS and CDR2 is YYNGEE. The V end was cut by 4 bases, the J end by 8 bases, with 13 bases between. The CDR3 DNA sequence: TGTGCCAGCAGCTCGTGGGGGGGAGATTCACCCCTCCACTTT. Protein sequence: CASSSWGGDSPLHF. Based on the CDR3 plus reference TRBV9 and TRBJ1-6, the full variable domain is DSGVTQTPKHLITATGQRVTLRCSPRSGDLSVYWYQQSLDQGLQFLIQYYNGEERAKGNILERFSAQQFPDLHSELNLSSLELGDSALYFCASSSWGGDSPLHFGNGTRLTVT.

The chain carries TRBV21-1 and TRBJ2-3; the D call TRBD2 from the table was never checked on the DNA. TRBV21-1 is a pseudogene locus. The CDR3 is 21 residues long. The chain's CDR3 is CASKEKCPGLAGRPSTDTQYF. CDR3 sequence (DNA): TGTGCCAGCAAGGAGAAATGCCCGGGACTAGCGGGTAGGCCTAGCACAGATACGCAGTATTTT.

The chain couples TRBV18 to TRBJ2-7, with 7 nucleotides matching TRBD1. Germline CDR1 KGHSH, CDR2 LQKENI. Trimming cost V 2 bases and J 6 bases; bases outside gene matches: 7. This CDR3 has 14 amino acids. CDR3: CASSPASDRVEQYF. As DNA, the CDR3 is TGTGCCAGCTCACCAGCGTCCGACAGGGTCGAGCAGTACTTC. Drawing the rest from reference TRBV18 and TRBJ2-7, the complete variable domain is NAGVMQNPRHLVRRRGQEARLRCSPMKGHSHVYWYRQLPEEGLKFMVYLQKENIIDESGMPKERFSAEFPKEGPSILRIQQVVRGDSAAYFCASSPASDRVEQYFGPGTRLTVT.

The rearrangement uses TRBV27 and TRBJ1-2; no clear D. Germline CDR1 reads MNHEY; CDR2 reads SMNVEV (reference sequence). The CDR3 length is 12 residues. With 0 bases removed from V and 7 bases from J, the gap between germline ends came to 6 bases. The CDR3: CASSLSGLGYTF. In nucleotides, the CDR3 is TGTGCCAGCAGTTTATCAGGGCTTGGCTACACCTTC.

This clone was recorded only once. The rearrangement links TRBV6-1 to TRBJ2-1; TRBD1 agrees at 7 bases. V was clipped by 4 bases and J by 4 bases; unmatched bases: 7. The CDR3 totals 15 residues. Germline V gene data show CDR1 as MNHNS and CDR2 as SASEGT. This CDR3 is CASSGRQGWYNEQFF. As DNA, the CDR3 is TGTGCCAGCAGTGGAAGACAGGGATGGTACAATGAGCAGTTCTTC.

The table lists this clone with a few counts. The chain links TRBV2 to TRBJ2-7; TRBD1 matches 10 bases. The CDR3 totals 14 residues. Germline CDR1 and CDR2: SNHLY and FYNNEI. Trimming removed 6 bases from V and 7 bases from J; junction bases left unmatched: 9. CDR3 nucleotide sequence: TGTGCCAGCAGCTTCGAGACAGGGGGCGGTGAGCAGTACTTC. The encoded protein is CASSFETGGGEQYF.

The chain carries TRBV10-3 and TRBJ2-5; TRBD1 matches 8 bases. CDR3 length: 14 residues. CDR1 ENHRY and CDR2 SYGVKD come from the germline V gene. The V segment lost 0 bases and the J segment 4 bases; nucleotides outside the gene matches: 1. The CDR3 coding sequence is TGTGCCATCAGTGAGTCCGGACAGGGAGAGACCCAGTACTTC. Residues: CAISESGQGETQYF.

CDR3 in DNA: TGTGCCAGCACAGGGTTAAGGTCTGGGGCCAACGTCCTGACTTTC. It translates to CASTGLRSGANVLTF. The chain has TRBV2 and TRBJ2-6, with TRBD1 as a possible D gene (5 bases). The germline V gene has CDR1 SNHLY and CDR2 FYNNEI. The ends were cut back, 7 bases at V and 1 base at J, with 11 bases in the middle. This CDR3 region has 15 residues.